Listed below are T cell receptor beta chains from one sample, sequenced in a study of T cell changes during pregnancy in multiple sclerosis. Profiling relied on immunoSEQ multiplex PCR, and the TCRdb table lists in-frame clones only, not all of them. The data hold 70,000 to 95,000 clones, with 85% to 95% observed a single time. The sample here was peripheral blood, taken after pregnancy. The receptors shown here come from a female donor in good health, enrolled as a control in a pregnancy study. The conserved cysteine and the conserved F or W are not part of the CDR3 here. The D gene is left open where the match is weak. Size tells how often a clone was seen (once, few, many) or the class of an expanded clone, and some rows leave it out.

size: .; V: TRBV9; D: .; J: TRBJ2-2; CDR3: ASSEGGGLIGELF
size: .; V: TRBV19; D: TRBD2; J: TRBJ2-7; CDR3: ASSMKGLAGRYEQY
size: .; V: TRBV4-1; D: .; J: TRBJ2-1; CDR3: ASSQETNYNEQF
size: .; V: TRBV9; D: TRBD2; J: TRBJ2-5; CDR3: ASSGGLAGVEETQY
size: .; V: TRBV5-1; D: TRBD1; J: TRBJ1-2; CDR3: ASSQGQTDGYT
size: .; V: TRBV6-4; D: TRBD1; J: TRBJ1-4; CDR3: ASSPIQQGVGEEKLF
size: .; V: TRBV28; D: TRBD1; J: TRBJ1-1; CDR3: ASSPRTGGTEAF
size: few; V: TRBV5-1; D: .; J: TRBJ1-1; CDR3: ASSFGLGRGTEAF
size: .; V: TRBV5-6; D: TRBD2; J: TRBJ2-3; CDR3: ASSLRTSSASTDTQY
size: once; V: TRBV5-1; D: TRBD1; J: TRBJ1-1; CDR3: ASSLPKDREVRNTEAF
size: once; V: TRBV5-1; D: .; J: TRBJ2-7; CDR3: ASSTGPGEVDHQGYYEQY
size: once; V: TRBV19; D: TRBD2; J: TRBJ2-7; CDR3: ASSTLAGAYEQY
size: .; V: TRBV15; D: TRBD1; J: TRBJ2-2; CDR3: ATSRDWTGYNTGELF
size: .; V: TRBV5-6; D: TRBD1; J: TRBJ1-3; CDR3: ASSWGQTLGNTIY
size: .; V: TRBV5-4; D: .; J: TRBJ2-1; CDR3: ASSLAPSNEQF
size: .; V: TRBV4-2; D: .; J: TRBJ2-1; CDR3: ASSQSWGTLDWGEQF
size: .; V: TRBV7-9; D: .; J: TRBJ2-2; CDR3: ASSFNRQLNTGELF
size: .; V: TRBV27; D: .; J: TRBJ2-2; CDR3: ASSLSRGGELF
size: .; V: TRBV15; D: .; J: TRBJ2-3; CDR3: ATSRDGGSTDTQY
size: .; V: TRBV7-2; D: .; J: TRBJ2-1; CDR3: ASSPGSSYSYNEQF
size: .; V: TRBV5-1; D: .; J: TRBJ1-4; CDR3: ASSLLGPGEKLF
size: .; V: TRBV7-9; D: .; J: TRBJ2-2; CDR3: ASSLVRGSLTGELF
size: .; V: TRBV18; D: .; J: TRBJ2-5; CDR3: ASSRGAGTYETQY
size: .; V: TRBV18; D: .; J: TRBJ2-2; CDR3: ASSPGAEAPGLF
size: .; V: TRBV28; D: TRBD2; J: TRBJ2-7; CDR3: ASRTGTSEVREQY
size: .; V: TRBV7-2; D: TRBD2; J: TRBJ2-2; CDR3: ASSLLAGYAGELF
size: once; V: TRBV2; D: .; J: TRBJ1-1; CDR3: ASSGTFGSEAF
size: .; V: TRBV28; D: .; J: TRBJ1-3; CDR3: ASAEGYFSGNTIY
size: .; V: TRBV13; D: TRBD2; J: TRBJ2-3; CDR3: ASSPPAGAAMDTQY
size: .; V: TRBV6-6; D: TRBD2; J: TRBJ2-1; CDR3: ASSGTDTSGRSRQF
size: .; V: TRBV10-3; D: TRBD1; J: TRBJ2-7; CDR3: AISQDRGQEEQY
size: .; V: TRBV4-1; D: .; J: TRBJ2-7; CDR3: ASSQPDRLSDEQY
size: .; V: TRBV7-6; D: TRBD2; J: TRBJ2-2; CDR3: ASSLAGGRAGELF
size: few; V: TRBV5-1; D: .; J: TRBJ1-1; CDR3: ASSLAGDTEAF
size: .; V: TRBV30; D: TRBD2; J: TRBJ2-1; CDR3: AWSGEGPGEQF
size: .; V: TRBV5-1; D: .; J: TRBJ2-4; CDR3: ASSAGTGAYIQY
size: .; V: TRBV5-1; D: TRBD2; J: TRBJ2-2; CDR3: ASSPSGSSGELF
size: .; V: TRBV7-2; D: .; J: TRBJ1-1; CDR3: ASSADRNTEAF